This TCR beta chain was captured in a study of graft-versus-host responses after intestinal transplantation. Study overall: Multivisceral, liver-intestinal, or isolated intestinal transplants were performed in recipients. Every transplant recipient was induced with anti-thymocyte globulin, then maintained on tacrolimus and steroids for about 3 years.

This clone was counted only a few times. Its target is not known. The graft tissue was processed, and this released both intraepithelial and lamina propria lymphocytes. Study-wide points: Early post-transplant declines in HvG were associated with peak levels of circulating GvH clones.

The CDR3 runs to 14 residues. Losses at the gene ends were 5 bases for V and 8 bases for J; bases not matched to a gene: 11. CDR1 is SEHNR and CDR2 is FQNEAQ in the germline V gene (reference sequence). Produced via immunoSEQ multiplex PCR; TCRdb's table is partial and in-frame only. The table lists fewer than 20,000 clones, about 74% of them singletons. The V and J genes are TRBV7-9 and TRBJ1-2; 7 bases agree with TRBD1. The clonotype was recovered from a human patient who received an intestinal transplant, so some T cells may come from the graft donor. The sample consisted of ileum tissue, taken 14 days after transplant. CDR3 sequence reads: CASSPIETGRGYTF. The CDR3 DNA reads TGTGCCAGCAGCCCTATAGAGACAGGGAGAGGCTACACCTTC.